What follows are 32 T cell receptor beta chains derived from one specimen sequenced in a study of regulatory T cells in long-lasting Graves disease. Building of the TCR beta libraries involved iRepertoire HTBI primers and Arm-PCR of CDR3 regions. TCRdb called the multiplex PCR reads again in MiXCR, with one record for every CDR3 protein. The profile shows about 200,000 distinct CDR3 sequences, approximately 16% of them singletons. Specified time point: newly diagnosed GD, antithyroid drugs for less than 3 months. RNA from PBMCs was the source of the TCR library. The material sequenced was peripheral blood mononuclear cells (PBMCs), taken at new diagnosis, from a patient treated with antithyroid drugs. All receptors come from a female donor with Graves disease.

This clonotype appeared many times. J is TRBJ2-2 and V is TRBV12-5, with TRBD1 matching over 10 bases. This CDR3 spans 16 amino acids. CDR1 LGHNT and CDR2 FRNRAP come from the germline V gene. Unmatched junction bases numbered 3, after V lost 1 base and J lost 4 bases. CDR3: CASGLGTGGTTGELFF. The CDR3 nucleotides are TGTGCTAGTGGTTTGGGGACAGGGGGAACCACCGGGGAGCTGTTTTTT. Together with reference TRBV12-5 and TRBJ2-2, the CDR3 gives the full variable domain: DARVTQTPRHKVTEMGQEVTMRCQPILGHNTVFWYRQTMMQGLELLAYFRNRAPLDDSGMPKDRFSAEMPDATLATLKIQPSEPRDSAVYFCASGLGTGGTTGELFFGEGSRLTVL.

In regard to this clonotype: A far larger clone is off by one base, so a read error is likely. In nucleotides, the CDR3 is TGCGCCAGCAGTAATGCGGGAGTGGGCGGTGAGCAGTACTTC. Translation gives CASSNAGVGGEQYF. The J gene is TRBJ2-5, the V gene TRBV10-2, with 7 bases identical to TRBD2. This CDR3 region has 14 residues. Germline V gene sequence: CDR1 WSHSY, CDR2 SAAADI. J lost 11 bases, V lost 5 bases, and 14 bases had no gene match.

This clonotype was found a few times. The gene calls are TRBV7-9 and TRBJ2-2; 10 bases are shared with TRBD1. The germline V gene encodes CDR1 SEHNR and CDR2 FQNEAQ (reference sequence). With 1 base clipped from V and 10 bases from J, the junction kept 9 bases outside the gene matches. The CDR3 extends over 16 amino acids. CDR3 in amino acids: CASSLGGGQGTPELFF. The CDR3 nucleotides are TGTGCCAGCAGCTTAGGGGGGGGACAGGGGACTCCGGAGCTGTTTTTT.

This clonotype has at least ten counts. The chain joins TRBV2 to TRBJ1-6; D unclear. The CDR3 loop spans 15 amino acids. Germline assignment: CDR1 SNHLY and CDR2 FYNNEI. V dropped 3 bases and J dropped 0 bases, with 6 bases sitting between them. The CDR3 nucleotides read TGTGCCAGCAGTGACGCGAGCTCCTATAATTCACCCCTCCACTTT. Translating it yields CASSDASSYNSPLHF.

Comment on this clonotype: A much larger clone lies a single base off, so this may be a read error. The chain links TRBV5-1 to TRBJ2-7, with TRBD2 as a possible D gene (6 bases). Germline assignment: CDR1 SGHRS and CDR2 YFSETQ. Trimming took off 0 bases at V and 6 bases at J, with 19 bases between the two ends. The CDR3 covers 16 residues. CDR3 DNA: TGCGCCAGCAGCTTGGGACAGCGGGCCCTCGGAGGCGAGCAGTACTTC. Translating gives CASSLGQRALGGEQYF.

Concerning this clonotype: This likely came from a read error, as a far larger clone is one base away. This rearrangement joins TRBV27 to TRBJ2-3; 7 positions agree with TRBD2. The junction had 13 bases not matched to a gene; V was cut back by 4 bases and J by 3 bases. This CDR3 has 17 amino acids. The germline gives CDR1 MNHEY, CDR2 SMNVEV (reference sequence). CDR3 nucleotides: TGTGCCAGCAGTTCCCGCTCGGGGAGGGGCACTACAGATACGCAGTATTTT. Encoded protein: CASSSRSGRGTTDTQYF.

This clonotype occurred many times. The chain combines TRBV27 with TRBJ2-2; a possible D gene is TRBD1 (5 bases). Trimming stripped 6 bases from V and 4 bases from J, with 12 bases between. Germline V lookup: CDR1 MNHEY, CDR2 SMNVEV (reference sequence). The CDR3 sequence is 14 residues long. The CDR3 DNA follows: TGTGCCAGCAGGGATGGGGCGCTCACCGGGGAGCTGTTTTTT. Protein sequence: CASRDGALTGELFF.

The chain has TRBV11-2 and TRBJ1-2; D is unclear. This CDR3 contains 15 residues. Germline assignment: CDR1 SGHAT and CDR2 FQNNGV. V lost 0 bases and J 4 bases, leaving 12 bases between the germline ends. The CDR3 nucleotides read TGTGCCAGCAGCTTAGATGTAGGGAATGGCTATGGCTACACCTTC. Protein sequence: CASSLDVGNGYGYTF.

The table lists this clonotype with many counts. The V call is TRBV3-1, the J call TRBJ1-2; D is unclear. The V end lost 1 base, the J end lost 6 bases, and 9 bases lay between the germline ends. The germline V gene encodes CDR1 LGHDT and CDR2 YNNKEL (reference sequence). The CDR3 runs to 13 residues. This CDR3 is CASSQGVGNGYTF. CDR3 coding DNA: TGTGCCAGCAGCCAAGGCGTGGGGAATGGCTACACCTTC.

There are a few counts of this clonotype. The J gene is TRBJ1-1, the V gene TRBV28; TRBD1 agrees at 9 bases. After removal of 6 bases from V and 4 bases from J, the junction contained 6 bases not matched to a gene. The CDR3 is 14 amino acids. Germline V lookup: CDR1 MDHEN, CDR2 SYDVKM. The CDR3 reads CASSRTGEGTEAFF. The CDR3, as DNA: TGTGCCAGCAGCCGGACAGGGGAGGGCACTGAAGCTTTCTTT.

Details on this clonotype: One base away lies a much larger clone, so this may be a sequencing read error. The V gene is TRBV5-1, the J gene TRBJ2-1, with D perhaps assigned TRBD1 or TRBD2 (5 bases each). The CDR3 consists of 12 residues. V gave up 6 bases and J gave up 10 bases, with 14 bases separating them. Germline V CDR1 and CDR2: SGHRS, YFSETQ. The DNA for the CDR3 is TGCGCCAGCACCACATCGGGACGAGAGCAGTTCTTC. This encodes CASTTSGREQFF.

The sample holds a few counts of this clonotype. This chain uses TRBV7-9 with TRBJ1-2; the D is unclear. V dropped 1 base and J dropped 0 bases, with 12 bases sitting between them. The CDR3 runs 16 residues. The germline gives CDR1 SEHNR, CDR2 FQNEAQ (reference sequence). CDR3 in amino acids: CASSLGAPSANYGYTF. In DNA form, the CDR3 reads TGTGCCAGCAGCTTAGGCGCCCCAAGCGCTAACTATGGCTACACCTTC.

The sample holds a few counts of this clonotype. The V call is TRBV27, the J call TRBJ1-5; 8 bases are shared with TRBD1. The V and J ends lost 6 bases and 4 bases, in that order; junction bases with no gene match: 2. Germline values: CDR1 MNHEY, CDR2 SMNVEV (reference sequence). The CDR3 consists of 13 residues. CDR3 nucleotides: TGTGCCAGCAGGCGACAGGGGAATCAGCCCCAGCATTTT. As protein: CASRRQGNQPQHF.

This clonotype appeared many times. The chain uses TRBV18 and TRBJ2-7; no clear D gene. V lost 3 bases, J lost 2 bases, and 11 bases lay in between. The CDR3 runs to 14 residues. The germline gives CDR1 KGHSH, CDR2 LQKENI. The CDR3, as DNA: TGTGCCAGCTCACCCGAGCCCAACCCCTACGAGCAGTACTTC. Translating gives CASSPEPNPYEQYF. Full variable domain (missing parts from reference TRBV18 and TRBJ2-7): NAGVMQNPRHLVRRRGQEARLRCSPMKGHSHVYWYRQLPEEGLKFMVYLQKENIIDESGMPKERFSAEFPKEGPSILRIQQVVRGDSAAYFCASSPEPNPYEQYFGPGTRLTVT.

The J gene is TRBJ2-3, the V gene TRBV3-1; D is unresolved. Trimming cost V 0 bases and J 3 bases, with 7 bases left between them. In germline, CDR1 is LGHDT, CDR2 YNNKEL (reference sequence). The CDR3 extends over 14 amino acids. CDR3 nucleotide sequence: TGTGCCAGCAGCCAAGATGTGAGGACAGATACGCAGTATTTT. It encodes CASSQDVRTDTQYF.

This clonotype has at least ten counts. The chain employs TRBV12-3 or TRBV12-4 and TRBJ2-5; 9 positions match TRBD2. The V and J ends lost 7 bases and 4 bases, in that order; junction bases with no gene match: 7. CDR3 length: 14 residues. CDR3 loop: CASKKAGGGETQYF. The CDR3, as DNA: TGTGCCAGCAAGAAAGCGGGAGGAGGAGAGACCCAGTACTTC.

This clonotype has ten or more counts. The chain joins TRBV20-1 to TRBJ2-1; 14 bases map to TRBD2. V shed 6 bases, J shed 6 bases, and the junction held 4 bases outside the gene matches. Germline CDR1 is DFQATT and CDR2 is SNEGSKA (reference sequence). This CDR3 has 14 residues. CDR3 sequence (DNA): TGCAGTGCGTGGACTAGCGGGAGGCTCAATGAGCAGTTCTTC. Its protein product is CSAWTSGRLNEQFF.

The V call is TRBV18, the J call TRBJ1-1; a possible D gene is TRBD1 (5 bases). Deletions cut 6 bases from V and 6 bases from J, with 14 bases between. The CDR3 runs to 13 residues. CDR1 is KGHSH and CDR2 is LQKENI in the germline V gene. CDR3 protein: CASSRPGGAEAFF. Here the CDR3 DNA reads TGTGCCAGCTCCCGCCCGGGAGGGGCTGAAGCTTTCTTT.

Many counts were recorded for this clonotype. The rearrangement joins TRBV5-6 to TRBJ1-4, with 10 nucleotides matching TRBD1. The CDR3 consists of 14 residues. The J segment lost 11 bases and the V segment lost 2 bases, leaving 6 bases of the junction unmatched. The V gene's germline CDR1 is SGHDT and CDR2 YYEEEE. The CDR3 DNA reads TGTGCCAGCAGCTTCGGACAGGGGGAGGAGAAACTGTTTTTT. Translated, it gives CASSFGQGEEKLFF.

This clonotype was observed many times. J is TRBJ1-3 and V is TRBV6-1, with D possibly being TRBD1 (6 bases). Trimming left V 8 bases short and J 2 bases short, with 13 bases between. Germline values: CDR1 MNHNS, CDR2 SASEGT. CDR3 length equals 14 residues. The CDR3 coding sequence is TGTGCCAGCTCTGGGCCAGGGGCTGGAAACACCATATATTTT. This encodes CASSGPGAGNTIYF.

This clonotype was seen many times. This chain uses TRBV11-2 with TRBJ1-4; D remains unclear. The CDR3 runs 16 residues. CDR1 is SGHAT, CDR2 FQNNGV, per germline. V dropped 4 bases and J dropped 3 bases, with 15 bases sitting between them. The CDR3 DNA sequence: TGTGCCAGCAGCTCAGCTGGGTGGTCACCTAATGAAAAACTGTTTTTT. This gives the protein CASSSAGWSPNEKLFF.

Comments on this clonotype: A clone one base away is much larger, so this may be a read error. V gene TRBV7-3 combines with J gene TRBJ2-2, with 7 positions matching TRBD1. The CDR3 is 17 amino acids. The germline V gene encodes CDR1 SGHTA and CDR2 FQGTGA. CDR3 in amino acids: CVSSILGGQTNTGELFF. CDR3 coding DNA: TGTGTCAGCAGCATCCTAGGGGGACAGACGAACACCGGGGAGCTGTTTTTT.

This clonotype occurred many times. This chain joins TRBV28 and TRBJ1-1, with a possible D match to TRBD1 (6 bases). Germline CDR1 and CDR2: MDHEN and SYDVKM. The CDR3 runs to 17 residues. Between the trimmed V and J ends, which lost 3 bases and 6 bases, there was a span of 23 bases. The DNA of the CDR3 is TGTGCCAGCAGTTTTAAGCGAGGGACACGGGAGGTTCCTGAAGCTTTCTTT. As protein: CASSFKRGTREVPEAFF. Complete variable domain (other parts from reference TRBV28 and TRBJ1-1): DVKVTQSSRYLVKRTGEKVFLECVQDMDHENMFWYRQDPGLGLRLIYFSYDVKMKEKGDIPEGYSVSREKKERFSLILESASTNQTSMYLCASSFKRGTREVPEAFFGQGTRLTVV.

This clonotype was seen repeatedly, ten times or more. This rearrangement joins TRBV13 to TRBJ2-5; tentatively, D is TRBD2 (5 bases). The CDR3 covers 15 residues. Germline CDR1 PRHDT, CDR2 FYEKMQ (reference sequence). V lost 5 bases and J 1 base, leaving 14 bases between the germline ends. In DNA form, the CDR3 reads TGTGCCAGCAGCACCGGAGGACCTACCCAAGAGACCCAGTACTTC. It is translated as CASSTGGPTQETQYF.

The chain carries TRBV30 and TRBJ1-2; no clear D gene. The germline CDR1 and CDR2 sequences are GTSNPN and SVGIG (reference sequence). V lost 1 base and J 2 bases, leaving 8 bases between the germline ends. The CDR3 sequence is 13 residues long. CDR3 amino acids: CAWSEGWNYGYTF. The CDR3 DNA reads TGTGCCTGGAGTGAAGGGTGGAACTATGGCTACACCTTC.

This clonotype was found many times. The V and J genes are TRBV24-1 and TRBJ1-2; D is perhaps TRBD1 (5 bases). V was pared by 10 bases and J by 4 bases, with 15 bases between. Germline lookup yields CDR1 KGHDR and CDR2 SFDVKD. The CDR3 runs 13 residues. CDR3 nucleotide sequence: TGTGCCACTTCACTGGGGGGTGGCTATGGCTACACCTTC. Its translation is CATSLGGGYGYTF.

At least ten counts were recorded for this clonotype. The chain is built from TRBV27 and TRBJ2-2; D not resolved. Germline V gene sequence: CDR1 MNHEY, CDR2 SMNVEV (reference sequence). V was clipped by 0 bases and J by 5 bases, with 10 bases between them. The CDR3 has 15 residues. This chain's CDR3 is CASSLSSPRTGELFF. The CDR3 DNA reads TGTGCCAGCAGTTTATCGTCACCGAGGACCGGGGAGCTGTTTTTT.

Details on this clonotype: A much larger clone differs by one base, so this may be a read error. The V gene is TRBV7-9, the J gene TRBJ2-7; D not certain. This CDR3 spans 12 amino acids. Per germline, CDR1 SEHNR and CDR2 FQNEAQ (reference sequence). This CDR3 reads CVSSHQNSQQYF. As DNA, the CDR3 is TGTGTCAGCAGCCACCAAAACTCCCAACAGTACTTC.

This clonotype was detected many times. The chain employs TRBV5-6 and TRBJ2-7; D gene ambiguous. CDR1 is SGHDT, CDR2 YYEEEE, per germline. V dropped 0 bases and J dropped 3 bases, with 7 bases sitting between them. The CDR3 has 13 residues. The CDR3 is CASSLVGIYEQYF. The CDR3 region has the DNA TGTGCCAGCAGCTTGGTCGGTATCTACGAGCAGTACTTC. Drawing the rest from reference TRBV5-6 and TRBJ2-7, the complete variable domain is DAGVTQSPTHLIKTRGQQVTLRCSPKSGHDTVSWYQQALGQGPQFIFQYYEEEERQRGNFPDRFSGHQFPNYSSELNVNALLLGDSALYLCASSLVGIYEQYFGPGTRLTVT.

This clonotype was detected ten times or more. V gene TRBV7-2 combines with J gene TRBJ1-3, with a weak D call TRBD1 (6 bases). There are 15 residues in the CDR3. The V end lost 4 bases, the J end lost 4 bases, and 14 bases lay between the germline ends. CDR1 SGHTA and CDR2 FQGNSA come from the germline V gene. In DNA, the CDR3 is TGTGCCAGCAGCTCCGACAGGCTGGGGGGAAACACCATATATTTT. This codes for CASSSDRLGGNTIYF. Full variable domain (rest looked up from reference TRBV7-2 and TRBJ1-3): GAGVSQSPSNKVTEKGKDVELRCDPISGHTALYWYRQSLGQGLEFLIYFQGNSAPDKSGLPSDRFSAERTGGSVSTLTIQRTQQEDSAVYLCASSSDRLGGNTIYFGEGSWLTVV.

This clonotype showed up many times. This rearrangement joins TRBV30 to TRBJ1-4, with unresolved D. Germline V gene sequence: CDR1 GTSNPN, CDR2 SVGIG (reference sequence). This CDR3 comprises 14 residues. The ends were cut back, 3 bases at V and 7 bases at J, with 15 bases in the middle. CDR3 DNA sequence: TGTGCCTGGAGGCCCGCCGGGGATGGTGAAAAACTGTTTTTT. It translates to CAWRPAGDGEKLFF.

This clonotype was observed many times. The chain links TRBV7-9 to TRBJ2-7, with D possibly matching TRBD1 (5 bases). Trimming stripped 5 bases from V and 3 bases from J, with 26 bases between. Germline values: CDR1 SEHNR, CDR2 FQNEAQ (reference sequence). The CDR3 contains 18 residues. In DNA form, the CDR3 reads TGTGCCAGCAGCCCCCCTCGTAGGCAGGGTGGGGTGTACTACGAGCAGTACTTC. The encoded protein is CASSPPRRQGGVYYEQYF. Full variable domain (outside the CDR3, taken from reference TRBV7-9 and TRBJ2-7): DTGVSQNPRHKITKRGQNVTFRCDPISEHNRLYWYRQTLGQGPEFLTYFQNEAQLEKSRLLSDRFSAERPKGSFSTLEIQRTEQGDSAMYLCASSPPRRQGGVYYEQYFGPGTRLTVT.